The rows below give T cell receptor beta chains drawn from one sample of a study of blood T cells in healthy people across ages. Using its own MiXCR run on the 5' RACE reads, TCRdb lists one record per CDR3 protein. The sample carries hundreds of thousands of distinct CDR3 sequences, 21% recorded once. The sample was blood. The receptor set was obtained from a man in his sixties or seventies in good health. CDR3s include the opening cysteine and the closing phenylalanine or tryptophan. The D gene is left open where the match is weak. Size values are once, few and many counts, or a class for expanded clones, and some rows have none.

d_gene: TRBD1
v_gene: TRBV2
j_gene: TRBJ2-7
abundance: -
CDR3nt: TGTGCCAGCAGTGATTGGGACAGATATTACGAGCAGTACTTC
CDR3aa: CASSDWDRYYEQYF

d_gene: -
v_gene: TRBV29-1
j_gene: TRBJ1-4
abundance: -
CDR3nt: TGCAGCGCCCGAGGGGGTAGCGAAAAACTGTTTTTT
CDR3aa: CSARGGSEKLFF

d_gene: -
v_gene: TRBV5-1
j_gene: TRBJ2-2
abundance: -
CDR3nt: TGCGCCAGCAGCTTTGGGCCACTGGGCACCGGGGAGCTGTTTTTT
CDR3aa: CASSFGPLGTGELFF

d_gene: TRBD2
v_gene: TRBV5-1
j_gene: TRBJ2-1
abundance: -
CDR3nt: TGCGCCAGCAGCCCGAAGGGACTAGCGGAGACTAAACGGGCAGTGTACGATGAGCAGTTCTTC
CDR3aa: CASSPKGLAETKRAVYDEQFF

d_gene: -
v_gene: TRBV20-1
j_gene: TRBJ2-5
abundance: -
CDR3nt: TGCAGTGCTAGAGAAGGTGGGAGTGGAGAGACCCAGTACTTC
CDR3aa: CSAREGGSGETQYF

d_gene: -
v_gene: TRBV4-3
j_gene: TRBJ2-1
abundance: -
CDR3nt: TGCGCCAGCAGCCAAGCTATTAGCGGAACCTACAATGAGCAGTTCTTC
CDR3aa: CASSQAISGTYNEQFF

d_gene: -
v_gene: TRBV20-1
j_gene: TRBJ2-3
abundance: -
CDR3nt: TGCAGTGCTACGGACCTAGCAGTTAGCACAGATACGCAGTATTTT
CDR3aa: CSATDLAVSTDTQYF

d_gene: TRBD1
v_gene: TRBV30
j_gene: TRBJ1-1
abundance: -
CDR3nt: TGTGCCTGGAGTGTAAGAGGGGGCGTCACTGAAGCTTTCTTT
CDR3aa: CAWSVRGGVTEAFF

d_gene: -
v_gene: TRBV27
j_gene: TRBJ2-3
abundance: -
CDR3nt: TGTGCCAGCAGTTTATGGACTAGCACAGATACGCAGTATTTT
CDR3aa: CASSLWTSTDTQYF

d_gene: -
v_gene: TRBV10-3
j_gene: TRBJ2-3
abundance: few
CDR3nt: TGTGCCATCAGTGAGTCGACGTGGGGACGTGATACGCAGTATTTT
CDR3aa: CAISESTWGRDTQYF

d_gene: TRBD1
v_gene: TRBV20-1
j_gene: TRBJ2-7
abundance: -
CDR3nt: TGCAGTGCTAGGAGGGGGACAGGGGGCCCCTACGAGCAGTACTTC
CDR3aa: CSARRGTGGPYEQYF

d_gene: TRBD1
v_gene: TRBV28
j_gene: TRBJ2-7
abundance: few
CDR3nt: TGTGCCAGCAGTCCCCCGGGACAGGCCTTCGAGCAGTACTTC
CDR3aa: CASSPPGQAFEQYF

d_gene: -
v_gene: TRBV20-1
j_gene: TRBJ2-3
abundance: -
CDR3nt: TGCAGTGCTAGCTCTAGCTCAGATACGCAGTATTTT
CDR3aa: CSASSSSDTQYF

d_gene: -
v_gene: TRBV19
j_gene: TRBJ2-5
abundance: few
CDR3nt: TGTGCCAGTAGTCCTCGGGCTCTCCAAGGGGAGACCCAGTACTTC
CDR3aa: CASSPRALQGETQYF

d_gene: -
v_gene: TRBV19
j_gene: TRBJ2-7
abundance: few
CDR3nt: TGTGCCAGTAGTACGCCTGGATCCTCCTACGAGCAGTACTTC
CDR3aa: CASSTPGSSYEQYF

d_gene: -
v_gene: TRBV6-1
j_gene: TRBJ2-1
abundance: many
CDR3nt: TGTGCCAGCAGTGATTCACAGATAAACAATGAGCAGTTCTTC
CDR3aa: CASSDSQINNEQFF

d_gene: TRBD1
v_gene: TRBV9
j_gene: TRBJ2-1
abundance: -
CDR3nt: TGTGCCAGCAGCGTTTCCGTCGGCCAGGGGGCCTACAATGAGCAGTTCTTC
CDR3aa: CASSVSVGQGAYNEQFF

d_gene: TRBD1
v_gene: TRBV3-1
j_gene: TRBJ2-5
abundance: many
CDR3nt: TGTGCCAGCAGCCAGGGACAGTTGACCCAGTACTTC
CDR3aa: CASSQGQLTQYF

d_gene: -
v_gene: TRBV25-1
j_gene: TRBJ2-3
abundance: few
CDR3nt: TGTGCCAGCAGTGAATTACGGGGGAACACAGATACGCAGTATTTT
CDR3aa: CASSELRGNTDTQYF

d_gene: -
v_gene: TRBV20-1
j_gene: TRBJ1-1
abundance: -
CDR3nt: TGCAGTGCAACGAACACTGAAGCTTTCTTT
CDR3aa: CSATNTEAFF

d_gene: -
v_gene: TRBV12-3/TRBV12-4
j_gene: TRBJ2-1
abundance: -
CDR3nt: TGTGCCAGCAGTTTAGCAGAGAGAATGCGGAATGAGCAGTTCTTC
CDR3aa: CASSLAERMRNEQFF

d_gene: -
v_gene: TRBV7-2
j_gene: TRBJ2-4
abundance: -
CDR3nt: TGTGCCAGCAGCCCTCCTGGATCAGGTGCAAACATTCAGTACTTC
CDR3aa: CASSPPGSGANIQYF

d_gene: -
v_gene: TRBV29-1
j_gene: TRBJ2-1
abundance: few
CDR3nt: TGCAGCGTCGTATCGGAAGAGGGGCATTACTCCTACAATGAGCAGTTCTTC
CDR3aa: CSVVSEEGHYSYNEQFF

d_gene: -
v_gene: TRBV16
j_gene: TRBJ1-3
abundance: -
CDR3nt: TGTGCCAGCAGCCATTCTAGCTCTGGAAACACCATATATTTT
CDR3aa: CASSHSSSGNTIYF

d_gene: -
v_gene: TRBV24-1
j_gene: TRBJ2-1
abundance: few
CDR3nt: TGTGCCACCAGTGATTCCGGAGGGGGTTACAATGAGCAGTTCTTC
CDR3aa: CATSDSGGGYNEQFF

d_gene: -
v_gene: TRBV20-1
j_gene: TRBJ1-1
abundance: many
CDR3nt: TGCAGTGCGGGGTTCCACATGAACACTGAAGCTTTCTTT
CDR3aa: CSAGFHMNTEAFF

d_gene: TRBD2
v_gene: TRBV9
j_gene: TRBJ2-7
abundance: -
CDR3nt: TGTGCCAGCAGCTCGCAGACTAGCCCCAACGGCCTCTACGAGCAGTACTTC
CDR3aa: CASSSQTSPNGLYEQYF

d_gene: -
v_gene: TRBV5-6
j_gene: TRBJ2-7
abundance: few
CDR3nt: TGTGCCAGCAGCGGGCCGACTAGTAGAGGAAGCTACGAGCAGTACTTC
CDR3aa: CASSGPTSRGSYEQYF

d_gene: -
v_gene: TRBV29-1
j_gene: TRBJ2-7
abundance: -
CDR3nt: TGCAGCGTTTCCGGGACAGGGGAGATAGCGGGAGGGTTGAGCGAGCAGTACTTC
CDR3aa: CSVSGTGEIAGGLSEQYF

d_gene: -
v_gene: TRBV3-1
j_gene: TRBJ1-6
abundance: -
CDR3nt: TGTGCCAGCAGCCAAATCCAAGGGGATTCACCCCTCCACTTT
CDR3aa: CASSQIQGDSPLHF

d_gene: TRBD2
v_gene: TRBV7-8
j_gene: TRBJ2-1
abundance: -
CDR3nt: TGTGCCAGCAGCTTAGGGGTGCTACTAGCGGGTAGAGACAATGAGCAGTTCTTC
CDR3aa: CASSLGVLLAGRDNEQFF